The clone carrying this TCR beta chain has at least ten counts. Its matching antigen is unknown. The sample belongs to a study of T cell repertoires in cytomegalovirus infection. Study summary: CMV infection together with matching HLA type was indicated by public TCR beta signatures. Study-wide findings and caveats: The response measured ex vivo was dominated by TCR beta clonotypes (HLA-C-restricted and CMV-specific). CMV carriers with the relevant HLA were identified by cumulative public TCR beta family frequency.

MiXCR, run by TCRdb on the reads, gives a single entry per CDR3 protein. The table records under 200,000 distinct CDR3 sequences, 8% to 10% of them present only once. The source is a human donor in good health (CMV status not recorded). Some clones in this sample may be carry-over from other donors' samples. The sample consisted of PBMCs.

The CDR3 sequence: CASSSTPGQPRGQPQHF. DNA for the CDR3: TGTGCCAGCAGCTCCACCCCGGGACAGCCAAGAGGGCAGCCCCAGCATTTT. This chain uses TRBV7-3 with TRBJ1-5; the match to TRBD1 covers 7 bases. Germline V CDR1 and CDR2: SGHTA, FQGTGA. CDR3 size: 17 residues. Trimming cost V 4 bases and J 7 bases; bases outside gene matches: 16.